This T cell receptor (beta chain) emerged from a study of cytomegalovirus exposure and HLA in healthy donors. About the study: Clustering assigned about 80% of the approximately 400 genotyped donors to the Caucasian-associated ancestry cluster.

Study conclusions and caveats: Later work associated over 15,000 TCR beta sequences with HLA alleles at 0.05 false discovery rate. Fewer than 200 TCR beta chains were listed as cytomegalovirus-associated. The authors later linked a missense DCLRE1C variant to TCR beta V- and J-gene trimming.

This CDR3 comprises 15 residues. Unmatched junction bases numbered 9, after V lost 3 bases and J lost 4 bases. Per germline, CDR1 SGDLS and CDR2 YYNGEE. The PCR contained 60 Vbeta and 13 Jbeta primers. The table came from immunoSEQ multiplex PCR; TCRdb's copy has only in-frame clones and leaves some out. This table holds some 180,000 clones, over 9.5% found once. As to this clone: Antigen specificity is unknown.

The chain combines TRBV9 with TRBJ2-5; 7 bases match TRBD1. The sequence came from a man over 45 in good health and CMV-seropositive. The sequenced sample consisted of PBMCs. The CDR3 loop reads CASSAFLGGSETQYF. As DNA, the CDR3 is TGTGCCAGCAGCGCCTTCCTAGGGGGCTCAGAGACCCAGTACTTC.